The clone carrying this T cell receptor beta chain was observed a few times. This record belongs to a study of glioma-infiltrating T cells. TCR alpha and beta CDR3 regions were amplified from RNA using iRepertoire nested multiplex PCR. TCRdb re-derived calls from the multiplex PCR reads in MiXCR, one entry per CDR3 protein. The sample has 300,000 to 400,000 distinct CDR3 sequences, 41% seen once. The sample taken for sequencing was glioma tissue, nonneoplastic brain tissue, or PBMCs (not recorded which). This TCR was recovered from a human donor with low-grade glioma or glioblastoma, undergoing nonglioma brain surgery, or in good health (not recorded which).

CDR3 sequence reads: CSARVRTSGSTDTQYF. CDR3 DNA: TGCAGTGCTAGAGTAAGGACTAGCGGGAGCACAGATACGCAGTATTTT. The rearrangement links TRBV20-1 to TRBJ2-3; 11 bases map to TRBD2. Trimming at V came to 1 base and at J to 0 bases, leaving 3 bases not matched to a gene. This CDR3 has 16 amino acids. CDR1 DFQATT and CDR2 SNEGSKA come from the germline V gene (reference sequence).